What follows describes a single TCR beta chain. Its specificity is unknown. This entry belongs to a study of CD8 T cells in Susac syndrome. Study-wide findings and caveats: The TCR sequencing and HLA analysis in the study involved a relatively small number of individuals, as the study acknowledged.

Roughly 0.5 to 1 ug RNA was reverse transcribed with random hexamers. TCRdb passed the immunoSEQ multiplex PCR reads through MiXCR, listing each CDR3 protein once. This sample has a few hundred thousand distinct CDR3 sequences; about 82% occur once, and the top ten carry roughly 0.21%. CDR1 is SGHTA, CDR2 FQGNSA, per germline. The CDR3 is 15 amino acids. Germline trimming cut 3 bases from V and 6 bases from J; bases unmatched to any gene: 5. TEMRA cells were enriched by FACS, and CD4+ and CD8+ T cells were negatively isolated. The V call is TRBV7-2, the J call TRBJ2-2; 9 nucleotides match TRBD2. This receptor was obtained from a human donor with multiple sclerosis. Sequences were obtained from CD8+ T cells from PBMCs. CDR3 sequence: CASSLAPSGAGELFF. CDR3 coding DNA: TGTGCCAGCAGCTTGGCCCCTAGCGGGGCCGGGGAGCTGTTTTTT.